This paragraph reports one T cell receptor beta chain. Its antigen is currently unknown. Data came from immunoSEQ multiplex PCR; TCRdb stores just in-frame clones and leaves some out. The table has over 200,000 clones, 90% seen once; the top ten hold around 0.34%. Trimming took 3 bases from V and 7 from J; bases not matched to a gene: 9. There are 17 residues in the CDR3. Germline V gene lookup returns CDR1 SGHRS and CDR2 YFSETQ. These data originate in a study of cytomegalovirus exposure and HLA in healthy donors. The study's findings and limits: Most TCR sequences were uncommon, yet certain public TCRs appeared in many donors. A subsequent analysis found that TCR clusters from the first cohort also tended to co-occur in the 120 or so validation repertoires, with 94% of cluster scores above 0.

The sequence derives from a young woman in good health and CMV-seronegative. The chain uses TRBV5-1 and TRBJ2-5, with 16 bases fitting TRBD2. The sequenced material came from PBMCs. The CDR3 sequence: CASSSSGTSGGALTQYF. CDR3 DNA: TGCGCCAGCAGCTCCTCCGGGACTAGCGGGGGGGCGTTGACCCAGTACTTC.